The TCR beta chain under discussion was sequenced for a study of vaccination and CD4 T cells after COVID-19. Study background: Participants were given two doses of BNT162b2 or mRNA-1273 vaccine. Whole-study findings and limits: For convalescent patients, 304 of the 307 vaccine-specific clones analyzed were classified as spike mono-reactive.

Comments on this clonotype: The antigen is undetermined.

The treatment here: approximately 10-day PBMC culture with coronavirus spike peptide pools or control peptides (ViraFEST assay). The Oncomine TCR Beta short-read assay was applied to DNA of cultured CD4+ T cells. Genomic DNA was extracted from cultured CD4+ T cells. TCRdb called the PCR reads again in MiXCR, with one record for every CDR3 protein. The table lists 23,000 or so distinct CDR3 sequences, approximately 67% of them singletons. The germline CDR1 and CDR2 sequences are GTSNPN and SVGIG (reference sequence). Trimming took 1 base from V and 5 from J, leaving 13 bases between them. The CDR3 covers 14 residues.

V and J are TRBV30 and TRBJ2-3; D gene uncertain. The source was CD4+ T cells from blood, cultured in vitro, collected after SARS-CoV-2 vaccination. The clonotype was recovered from a human donor who received a COVID-19 vaccine. CDR3 nucleotide sequence: TGTGCCTGGAGTGAGGGCACAGAGATAGATACGCAGTATTTT. Protein product: CAWSEGTEIDTQYF.